These 26 T cell receptor beta chains were sequenced from one sample in a study of patients and donors after allogeneic stem cell transplantation. TCRdb independently ran MiXCR on the RT-PCR reads; one entry per CDR3 protein. Of approximately 61,000 distinct CDR3 sequences in the sample, roughly 13% were seen once. What was sequenced was blood, either unsorted or a sorted T cell fraction (not recorded which). The receptors were sampled from a human donor who was either an allogeneic HSCT recipient or a stem cell or donor lymphocyte infusion donor (not recorded which). It is not recorded whose cells these are; they may come from a transplant donor.

The chain links TRBV9 to TRBJ1-4, with 8 positions matching TRBD1. The trim removed 0 bases at V and 8 bases at J, leaving 15 bases unmatched. The CDR3 has 18 residues. Germline CDR1 SGDLS, CDR2 YYNGEE. The CDR3, as DNA: TGTGCCAGCAGCGTAGCGGGTGCAGGGGGCGCATCGGGCGAAAAACTGTTTTTT. It is translated as CASSVAGAGGASGEKLFF.

This clonotype occurred a few times. The gene calls are TRBV20-1 and TRBJ2-1; 8 positions match TRBD1. This CDR3 has 15 residues. Trimming removed 0 bases from V and 4 bases from J; junction bases left unmatched: 5. Germline V gene data show CDR1 as DFQATT and CDR2 as SNEGSKA (reference sequence). In DNA, the CDR3 is TGCAGTGCTAGAGATCGGCAGGGGGCGTACAATGAGCAGTTCTTC. This codes for CSARDRQGAYNEQFF.

This chain joins TRBV12-5 and TRBJ2-2; 8 bases are a match to TRBD2. This CDR3 comprises 16 residues. The V gene's germline CDR1 is LGHNT and CDR2 FRNRAP. With 6 bases clipped from V and 3 bases from J, the junction kept 9 bases outside the gene matches. The CDR3 protein is CASGYIAGKYTGELFF. CDR3 bases: TGTGCTAGTGGATATATAGCGGGAAAGTACACCGGGGAGCTGTTTTTT.

The chain combines TRBV3-1 with TRBJ2-7, with 13 bases aligning to TRBD2. Germline V gene sequence: CDR1 LGHDT, CDR2 YNNKEL (reference sequence). The CDR3 has 15 amino acids. Trimming removed 0 bases from V and 6 bases from J; junction bases left unmatched: 2. The CDR3 spells CASSQELAGGIEQYF. The CDR3 nucleotides read TGTGCCAGCAGCCAAGAACTAGCGGGAGGGATCGAGCAGTACTTC.

This chain links TRBV2 with TRBJ2-1; 7 bases are shared with TRBD1. J gave up 6 bases and V 2 bases, and 10 bases lay outside the gene matches. Germline CDR1 reads SNHLY; CDR2 reads FYNNEI. The CDR3 runs to 16 residues. CDR3 sequence: CASSELRMGQSNEQFF. For the CDR3, the DNA is TGTGCCAGCAGTGAACTCAGGATGGGACAGAGCAATGAGCAGTTCTTC.

This clonotype showed up many times. V and J are TRBV7-2 and TRBJ2-1; 9 positions match TRBD2. Germline V CDR1 and CDR2: SGHTA, FQGNSA. V was pared by 2 bases and J by 7 bases, with 9 bases of the junction left unmatched. The CDR3 consists of 16 residues. The CDR3: CASSLNSGSSRNEQFF. DNA of the CDR3: TGTGCCAGCAGCTTAAATAGCGGGAGCAGTAGAAATGAGCAGTTCTTC.

This clonotype showed up many times. The chain links TRBV7-9 to TRBJ1-6, with D uncertain. Trimming removed 5 bases from V and 11 bases from J, with 16 bases in between. The CDR3 runs to 14 residues. CDR1 and CDR2 from the germline V gene are SEHNR and FQNEAQ (reference sequence). CDR3 sequence: CASSPMTAGPPLHF. The CDR3 DNA follows: TGTGCCAGCAGCCCAATGACGGCAGGCCCACCCCTCCACTTT.

Turning to this clonotype: This may stem from a read error, because a much larger clone lies one nucleotide away. The chain employs TRBV7-6 and TRBJ2-3, with D possibly matching TRBD1 (5 bases). V was clipped by 7 bases and J by 4 bases, with 12 bases between them. The V gene's germline CDR1 is SGHVS and CDR2 FNYEAQ. The CDR3 sequence is 13 residues long. CDR3 sequence: CASTMLTADTQYF. In DNA, the CDR3 is TGTGCCAGCACCATGCTGACAGCAGATACGCAGTATTTT.

This clonotype was counted ten times or more. The V and J genes are TRBV18 and TRBJ1-2; maybe TRBD1 (5 bases). The germline V gene encodes CDR1 KGHSH and CDR2 LQKENI. The CDR3 length is 15 residues. V shed 4 bases and J shed 8 bases, with 20 bases lying between them. DNA for the CDR3: TGTGCCAGCTCACTCGAGGTCCAGGGAGTGAACGGCTACACCTTC. This gives the protein CASSLEVQGVNGYTF.

This clonotype was seen a few times. This chain uses TRBV14 with TRBJ2-7; 9 positions agree with TRBD2. The V segment lost 0 bases and the J segment 3 bases; nucleotides outside the gene matches: 9. The CDR3 covers 17 residues. Germline CDR1 SGHDN, CDR2 FVKESK. The DNA for the CDR3 is TGTGCCAGCAGCCAAGATCCGGCTAGCGGGACGGACTACGAGCAGTACTTC. This codes for CASSQDPASGTDYEQYF.

This clonotype was recorded a few times. The J gene is TRBJ2-7, the V gene TRBV5-1; 8 positions agree with TRBD1. CDR1 and CDR2 from the germline V gene are SGHRS and YFSETQ. With 4 bases clipped from V and 2 bases from J, the junction kept 5 bases outside the gene matches. The CDR3 sequence is 14 residues long. Here the CDR3 DNA reads TGCGCCAGCAGCGATCTACAGGGGGCCTACGAGCAGTACTTC. Translation: CASSDLQGAYEQYF.

In its sample, this clonotype was seen a few times. The chain uses TRBV5-1 and TRBJ2-7; no clear D gene. The CDR3 is 12 residues long. In germline, CDR1 is SGHRS, CDR2 YFSETQ. The ends were cut back, 3 bases at V and 7 bases at J, with 11 bases in the middle. The CDR3 sequence: CASSWAFGEQYF. CDR3 sequence (DNA): TGCGCCAGCAGCTGGGCCTTTGGGGAGCAGTACTTC. The variable domain in full, completed from reference TRBV5-1 and TRBJ2-7, reads KAGVTQTPRYLIKTRGQQVTLSCSPISGHRSVSWYQQTPGQGLQFLFEYFSETQRNKGNFPGRFSGRQFSNSRSEMNVSTLELGDSALYLCASSWAFGEQYFGPGTRLTVT.

This clonotype has ten or more counts. The chain uses TRBV25-1 and TRBJ1-3; D gene ambiguous. The CDR3 totals 16 residues. Between the trimmed V and J ends, which lost 3 bases and 0 bases, there was a span of 12 bases. Germline V lookup: CDR1 MGHDK, CDR2 SYGVNS. The CDR3 sequence is CASSDTSTPSGNTIYF. As DNA, the CDR3 is TGTGCCAGCAGTGACACTTCCACTCCCTCTGGAAACACCATATATTTT.

This clonotype turned up a few times. The chain links TRBV6-6 to TRBJ1-5; 9 bases are a match to TRBD1. J lost 5 bases, V lost 6 bases, and 11 bases had no gene match. The V gene's germline CDR1 is MNHNY and CDR2 SVGAGI (reference sequence). The CDR3 consists of 16 residues. The CDR3 loop reads CASSRLDRGVHQPQHF. The CDR3 DNA reads as TGTGCCAGCAGCCGACTGGACAGGGGTGTTCATCAGCCCCAGCATTTT.

This clonotype was recorded at least ten times. The chain carries TRBV10-3 and TRBJ2-7, with 8 bases that match TRBD1. Trimming removed 0 bases from V and 2 bases from J; junction bases left unmatched: 0. The CDR3 spans 14 residues. In germline, CDR1 is ENHRY, CDR2 SYGVKD. CDR3 sequence reads: CAISESTGAYEQYF. CDR3 DNA sequence: TGTGCCATCAGTGAGTCGACAGGGGCCTACGAGCAGTACTTC.

This clonotype has only a few counts. The chain uses TRBV20-1 and TRBJ1-3, with a weak D call TRBD1 (5 bases). Germline V CDR1 and CDR2: DFQATT, SNEGSKA (reference sequence). This CDR3 has 14 residues. With 5 bases removed from V and 3 bases from J, the gap between germline ends came to 14 bases. CDR3 loop: CSAWDGRSGNTIYF. The CDR3 nucleotides are TGCAGTGCTTGGGACGGGAGGAGTGGAAACACCATATATTTT.

This clonotype was detected only a few times. V is TRBV10-3 and J is TRBJ2-1; D is ambiguous. CDR3 length: 13 residues. V was pared by 2 bases and J by 4 bases, with 6 bases between. Germline CDR1 is ENHRY and CDR2 is SYGVKD. The CDR3 DNA reads as TGTGCCATCAGTGAGAGCAATTACAATGAGCAGTTCTTC. Protein: CAISESNYNEQFF.

In its sample, this clonotype was seen many times. The rearrangement joins TRBV6-2 or TRBV6-3 to TRBJ1-1; D is possibly TRBD1 (5 bases). In germline, CDR1 is MNHEY, CDR2 SVGEGT. Trimming cost V 4 bases and J 1 base, with 10 bases left between them. The CDR3 has 14 amino acids. CDR3 coding DNA: TGTGCCAGCAGTTCCCTCGGACAGAACACTGAAGCTTTCTTT. Amino acids: CASSSLGQNTEAFF.

V gene TRBV6-2 or TRBV6-3 combines with J gene TRBJ1-1; 7 positions match TRBD1. CDR1 is MNHEY, CDR2 SVGEGT, per germline. This CDR3 has 14 residues. The V gene end was trimmed by 4 bases and the J gene end by 5 bases; junction bases not matched to a gene: 7. The CDR3: CASSSTRGWTEAFF. The CDR3 bases are TGTGCCAGCAGTTCGACCAGGGGGTGGACTGAAGCTTTCTTT.

This clonotype was picked up many times. This chain links TRBV15 with TRBJ1-4; no definite D call. In germline, CDR1 is LNHNV, CDR2 YYDKDF (reference sequence). This CDR3 has 17 residues. Trimming took off 0 bases at V and 7 bases at J, with 18 bases between the two ends. CDR3 sequence: CATSRDPRPRWSEKLFF. The CDR3 DNA is TGTGCCACCAGCAGAGATCCCCGCCCAAGATGGAGTGAAAAACTGTTTTTT.

The genes are TRBV27 and TRBJ2-7; no clear D. Germline loops: CDR1 MNHEY, CDR2 SMNVEV (reference sequence). V lost 2 bases, J lost 3 bases, and 8 bases lay in between. The CDR3 length is 13 residues. In nucleotides, the CDR3 is TGTGCCAGCAGTTTAAGTCCTTACTACGAGCAGTACTTC. Translation gives CASSLSPYYEQYF.

Ten or more counts support this clonotype. The V gene is TRBV4-2, the J gene TRBJ1-5, with 7 bases fitting TRBD1. V was pared by 2 bases and J by 3 bases, with 13 bases of the junction left unmatched. The length of the CDR3 is 18 residues. CDR1 and CDR2 (germline): LGHNA, YNFKEQ. The CDR3 sequence: CASSQKATGEGVNQPQHF. In DNA, the CDR3 is TGTGCCAGCAGCCAAAAAGCTACAGGGGAGGGGGTCAATCAGCCCCAGCATTTT.

This clonotype came up once. This may arise from a read error, as a much more abundant clone is one base away. The V and J genes are TRBV12-3 or TRBV12-4 and TRBJ2-2; D might be TRBD1 (5 bases). V shed 3 bases and J shed 6 bases, with 11 bases lying between them. The CDR3 is 14 amino acids. In DNA, the CDR3 is TGTGCCAGCAGTTTCTCCGAACAGGCCGGGGAGCTGTTTTTT. Translated, it gives CASSFSEQAGELFF.

In its sample, this clonotype was seen a few times. This rearrangement joins TRBV7-9 to TRBJ2-6; possible D gene TRBD1, 6 bases. Germline CDR1 reads SEHNR; CDR2 reads FQNEAQ (reference sequence). The V and J ends lost 5 bases and 0 bases respectively, with 23 bases between them. The CDR3 has 20 residues. DNA of the CDR3: TGTGCCAGCAGCCCTTCGACAGGATCTAGGGTACTCTCTGGGGCCAACGTCCTGACTTTC. Translating it yields CASSPSTGSRVLSGANVLTF.

Many counts were recorded for this clonotype. This CDR3 reads CASNLLAGGSDTQYF. The CDR3 DNA reads as TGTGCCAGCAACCTCTTAGCGGGAGGGTCAGATACGCAGTATTTT. The gene calls are TRBV25-1 and TRBJ2-3; the match to TRBD2 covers 11 bases. The CDR3 runs to 15 residues. V was clipped by 7 bases and J by 4 bases; unmatched bases: 7. The germline gives CDR1 MGHDK, CDR2 SYGVNS. The entire variable domain, with the rest obtained from reference TRBV25-1 and TRBJ2-3, is as follows: EADIYQTPRYLVIGTGKKITLECSQTMGHDKMYWYQQDPGMELHLIHYSYGVNSTEKGDLSSESTVSRIRTEHFPLTLESARPSHTSQYLCASNLLAGGSDTQYFGPGTRLTVL.

Many counts were recorded for this clonotype. J is TRBJ2-3 and V is TRBV11-2; TRBD2 matches at 11 bases. V lost 3 bases to trimming and J lost 4 bases; unmatched junction nucleotides: 9. Germline CDR1 SGHAT, CDR2 FQNNGV. The CDR3 sequence is 17 residues long. CDR3 residues: CASSLGRTSGSADTQYF. The CDR3 DNA sequence: TGTGCCAGCAGCTTGGGCAGAACTAGCGGGAGTGCAGATACGCAGTATTTT. The full variable domain, completed using reference TRBV11-2 and TRBJ2-3, is EAGVAQSPRYKIIEKRQSVAFWCNPISGHATLYWYQQILGQGPKLLIQFQNNGVVDDSQLPKDRFSAERLKGVDSTLKIQPAKLEDSAVYLCASSLGRTSGSADTQYFGPGTRLTVL.